This T cell receptor beta chain was sequenced in a study of shared clonotypes between healthy human individuals. V gave up 6 bases and J gave up 4 bases; unmatched junction bases: 1. Germline V lookup: CDR1 MNHEY, CDR2 SMNVEV (reference sequence). CDR3 size: 13 residues. Naive CD8 isolation took CD45RO-negative cells positively selected for CCR7 and excluded terminally differentiated effector memory CD45RA+ cells. There are a few counts of this clone. The same CDR3 is also encoded by other DNA sequences in this sample. Generated by immunoSEQ multiplex PCR, the TCRdb table keeps only in-frame clones and is missing some. The sample yields hundreds of thousands of clones, 92% seen once.

V and J are TRBV27 and TRBJ1-5, with 9 bases fitting TRBD1. The source is a man younger than 40 in good health. Sample: naive CD8+ T cells sorted from blood. Here the CDR3 reads CASRTGGNQPQHF. Here the CDR3 DNA reads TGTGCCAGCAGGACAGGGGGGAATCAGCCCCAGCATTTT.